The following is a T cell receptor beta chain sequence with its context. Its antigen remains unidentified. Indicated time point: after neoadjuvant nivolumab, at surgical resection. This specimen belongs to a study of neoadjuvant anti-PD-1 for oral cavity cancer. Study results and limitations: Post-nivolumab, blood T cell clonality was significantly elevated in non-responders. Pretreatment Treg/Th17 ratio correlated inversely with post-treatment tumor clonality.

TCRdb's copy holds only in-frame clones and misses some; the assay was immunoSEQ multiplex PCR. The repertoire holds 35,000 to 50,000 clones, with about 77% as singletons. There are 14 residues in the CDR3. Germline V gene sequence: CDR1 SNHLY, CDR2 FYNNEI. The junction had 8 bases not matched to a gene; V was cut back by 6 bases and J by 6 bases. Sample: PBMCs, taken after nivolumab (anti-PD-1) treatment. This sequence was found in a person aged 40 to 85 with oral cavity squamous cell carcinoma. The V call is TRBV2, the J call TRBJ2-7; 10 bases are a match to TRBD1. CDR3 in amino acids: CASRAGTGASEQYF. In DNA, the CDR3 is TGTGCCAGCAGGGCCGGGACAGGGGCGTCCGAGCAGTACTTC.